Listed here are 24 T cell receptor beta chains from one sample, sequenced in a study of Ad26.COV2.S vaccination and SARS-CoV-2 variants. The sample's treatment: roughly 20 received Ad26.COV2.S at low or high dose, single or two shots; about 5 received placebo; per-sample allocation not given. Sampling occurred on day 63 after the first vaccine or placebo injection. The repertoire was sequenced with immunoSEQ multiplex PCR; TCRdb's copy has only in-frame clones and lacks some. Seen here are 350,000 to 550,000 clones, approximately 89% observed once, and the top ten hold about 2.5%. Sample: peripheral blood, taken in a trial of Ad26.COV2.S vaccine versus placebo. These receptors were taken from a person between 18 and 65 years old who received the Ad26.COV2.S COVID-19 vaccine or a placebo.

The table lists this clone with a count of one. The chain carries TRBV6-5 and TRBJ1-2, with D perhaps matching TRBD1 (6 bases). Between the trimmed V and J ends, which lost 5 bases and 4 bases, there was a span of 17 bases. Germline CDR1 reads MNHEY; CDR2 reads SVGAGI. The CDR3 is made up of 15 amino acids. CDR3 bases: TGTGCCAGCAGTCTACGGGGGGGGGCGTCCTATGGCTACACCTTC. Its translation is CASSLRGGASYGYTF.

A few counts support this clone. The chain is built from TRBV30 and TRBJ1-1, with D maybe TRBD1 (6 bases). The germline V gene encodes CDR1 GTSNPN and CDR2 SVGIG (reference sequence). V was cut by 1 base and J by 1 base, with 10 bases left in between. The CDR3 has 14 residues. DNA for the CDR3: TGTGCCTGGAGTGGGGGCAGGGGGAACACTGAAGCTTTCTTT. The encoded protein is CAWSGGRGNTEAFF.

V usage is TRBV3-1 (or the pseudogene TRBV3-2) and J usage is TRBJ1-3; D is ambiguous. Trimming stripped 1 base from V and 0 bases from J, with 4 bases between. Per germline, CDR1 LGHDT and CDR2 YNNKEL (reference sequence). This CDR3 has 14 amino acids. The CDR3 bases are TGTGCCAGCAGCCAAGGGGACTCTGGAAACACCATATATTTT. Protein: CASSQGDSGNTIYF.

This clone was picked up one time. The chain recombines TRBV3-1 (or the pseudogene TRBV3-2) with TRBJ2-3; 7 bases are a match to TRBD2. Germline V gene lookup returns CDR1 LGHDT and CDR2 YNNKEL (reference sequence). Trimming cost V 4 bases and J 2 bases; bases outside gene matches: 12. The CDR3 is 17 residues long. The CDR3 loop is CASSLRFRGGFTDTQYF. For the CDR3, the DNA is TGTGCCAGCAGCCTCCGGTTCCGCGGGGGTTTCACAGATACGCAGTATTTT.

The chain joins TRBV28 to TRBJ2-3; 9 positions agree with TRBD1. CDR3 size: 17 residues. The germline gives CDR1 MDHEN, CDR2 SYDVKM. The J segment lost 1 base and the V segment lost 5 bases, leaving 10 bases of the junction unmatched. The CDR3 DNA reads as TGTGCCAGCAGTAACTGGCCCGGGACAGGGCGCACAGATACGCAGTATTTT. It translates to CASSNWPGTGRTDTQYF.

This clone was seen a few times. This chain's CDR3 is CASSRSPREGPETQYF. In DNA, the CDR3 is TGTGCCAGCAGCCGATCCCCCCGGGAGGGCCCCGAGACCCAGTACTTC. This sequence joins TRBV4-2 and TRBJ2-5, with 8 bases identical to TRBD2. Losses at the gene ends were 4 bases for V and 5 bases for J; bases not matched to a gene: 12. The CDR3 is 16 amino acids. Per the germline V gene, CDR1 is LGHNA and CDR2 is YNFKEQ.

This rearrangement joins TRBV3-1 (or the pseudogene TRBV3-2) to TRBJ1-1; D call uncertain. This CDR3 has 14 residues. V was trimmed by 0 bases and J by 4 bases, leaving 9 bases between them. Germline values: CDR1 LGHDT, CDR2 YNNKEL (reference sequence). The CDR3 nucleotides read TGTGCCAGCAGCCAAGAGGCTCGGGGCACTGAAGCTTTCTTT. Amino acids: CASSQEARGTEAFF.

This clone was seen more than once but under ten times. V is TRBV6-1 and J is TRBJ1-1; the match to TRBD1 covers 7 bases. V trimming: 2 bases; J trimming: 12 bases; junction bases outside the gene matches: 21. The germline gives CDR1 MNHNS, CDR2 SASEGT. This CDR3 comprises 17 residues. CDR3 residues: CASSERGDSPVGGPTFF. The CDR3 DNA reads TGTGCCAGCAGTGAAAGGGGGGACAGCCCTGTGGGGGGACCTACTTTCTTT.

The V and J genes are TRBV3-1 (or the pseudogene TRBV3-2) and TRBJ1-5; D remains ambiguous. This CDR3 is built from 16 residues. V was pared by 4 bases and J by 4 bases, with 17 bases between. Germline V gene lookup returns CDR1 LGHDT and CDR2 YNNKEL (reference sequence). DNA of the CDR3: TGTGCCAGCAGCCTAGGCCCCGCGACAAGGAATCAGCCCCAGCATTTT. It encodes CASSLGPATRNQPQHF.

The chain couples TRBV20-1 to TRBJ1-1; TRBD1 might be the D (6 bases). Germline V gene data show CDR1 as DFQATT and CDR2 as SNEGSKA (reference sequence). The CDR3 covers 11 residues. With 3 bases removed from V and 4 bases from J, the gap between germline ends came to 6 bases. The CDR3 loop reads CSARGATEAFF. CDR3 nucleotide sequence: TGCAGTGCTAGGGGGGCCACTGAAGCTTTCTTT.

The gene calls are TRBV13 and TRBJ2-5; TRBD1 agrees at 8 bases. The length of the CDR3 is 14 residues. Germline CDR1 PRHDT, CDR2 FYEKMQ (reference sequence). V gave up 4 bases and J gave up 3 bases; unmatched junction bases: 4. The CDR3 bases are TGTGCCAGCAGCTCCCGGACAGGGAAAGAGACCCAGTACTTC. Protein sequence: CASSSRTGKETQYF.

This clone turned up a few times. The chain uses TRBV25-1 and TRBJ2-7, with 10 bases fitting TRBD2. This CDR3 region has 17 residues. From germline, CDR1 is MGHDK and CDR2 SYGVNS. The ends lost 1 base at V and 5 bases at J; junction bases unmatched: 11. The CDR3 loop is CASSEFREREGRNEQYV. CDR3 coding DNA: TGTGCCAGCAGTGAATTTAGAGAGCGGGAGGGCCGGAACGAGCAGTACGTC.

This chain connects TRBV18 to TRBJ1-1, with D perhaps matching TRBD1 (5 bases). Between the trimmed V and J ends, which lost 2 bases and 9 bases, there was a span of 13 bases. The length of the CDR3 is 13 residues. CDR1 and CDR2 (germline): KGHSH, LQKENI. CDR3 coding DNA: TGTGCCAGCTCACCAACAGAGGGGACGAAAGCTTTCTTT. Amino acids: CASSPTEGTKAFF.

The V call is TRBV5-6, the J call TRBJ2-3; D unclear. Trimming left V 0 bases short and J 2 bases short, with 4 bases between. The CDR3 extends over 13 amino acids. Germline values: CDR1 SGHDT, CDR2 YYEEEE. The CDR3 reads CASSLVVTDTQYF. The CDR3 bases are TGTGCCAGCAGCTTGGTGGTCACAGATACGCAGTATTTT.

The CDR3 coding sequence is TGTGCCAGCAGTTACGGAAGTACGTTCCCCTACGAGCAGTACGTC. Residues: CASSYGSTFPYEQYV. The V and J genes are TRBV6-6 and TRBJ2-7; no reliable D call. V was pared by 2 bases and J by 2 bases, with 13 bases between. The CDR3 has 15 amino acids. CDR1 MNHNY and CDR2 SVGAGI come from the germline V gene (reference sequence).

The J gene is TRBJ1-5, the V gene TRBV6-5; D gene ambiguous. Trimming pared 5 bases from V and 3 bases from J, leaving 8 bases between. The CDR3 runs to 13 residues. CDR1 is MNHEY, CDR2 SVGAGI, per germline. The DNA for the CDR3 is TGTGCCAGCAGTCACGACATCAATCAGCCCCAGCATTTT. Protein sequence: CASSHDINQPQHF.

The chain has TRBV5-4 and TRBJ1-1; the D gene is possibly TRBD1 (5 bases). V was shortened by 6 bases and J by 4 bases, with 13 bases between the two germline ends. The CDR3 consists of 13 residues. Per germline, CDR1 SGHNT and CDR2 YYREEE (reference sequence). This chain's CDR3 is CASIDGAGTEAFF. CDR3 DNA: TGTGCCAGCATCGACGGGGCCGGCACTGAAGCTTTCTTT.

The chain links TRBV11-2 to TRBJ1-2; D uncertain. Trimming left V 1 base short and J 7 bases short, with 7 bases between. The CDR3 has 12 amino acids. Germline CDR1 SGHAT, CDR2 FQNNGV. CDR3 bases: TGTGCCAGCAGCTTAGCGGGTGCTGGCTACACCTTC. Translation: CASSLAGAGYTF.

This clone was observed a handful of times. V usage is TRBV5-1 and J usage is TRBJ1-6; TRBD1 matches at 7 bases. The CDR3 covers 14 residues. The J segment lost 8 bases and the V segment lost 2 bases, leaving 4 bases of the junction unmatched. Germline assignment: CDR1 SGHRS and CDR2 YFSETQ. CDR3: CASSFQGGDSPLHF. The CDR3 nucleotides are TGCGCCAGCAGCTTTCAAGGGGGCGATTCACCCCTCCACTTT.

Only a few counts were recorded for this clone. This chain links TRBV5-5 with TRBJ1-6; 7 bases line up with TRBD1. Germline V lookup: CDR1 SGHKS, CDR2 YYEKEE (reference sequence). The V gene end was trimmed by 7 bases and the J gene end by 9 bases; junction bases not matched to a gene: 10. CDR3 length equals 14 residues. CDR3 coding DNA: TGTGCCAGCCGCTCAGGAGGGGGCTCTTCACCCCTCCACTTT. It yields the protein CASRSGGGSSPLHF.

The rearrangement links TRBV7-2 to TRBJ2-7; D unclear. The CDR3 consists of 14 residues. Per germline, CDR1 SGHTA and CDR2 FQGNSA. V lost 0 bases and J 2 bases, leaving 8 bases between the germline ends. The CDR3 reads CASSLAFGPYEQYV. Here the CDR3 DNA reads TGTGCCAGCAGCTTAGCGTTCGGGCCCTACGAGCAGTACGTC.

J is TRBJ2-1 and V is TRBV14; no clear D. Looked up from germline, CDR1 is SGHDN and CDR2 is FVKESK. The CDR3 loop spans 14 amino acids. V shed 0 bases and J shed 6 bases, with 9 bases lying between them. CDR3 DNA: TGTGCCAGCAGCCAAGATCTGGCGATCAATGAGCAGTTCTTC. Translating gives CASSQDLAINEQFF.

CDR3 coding DNA: TGTGCCAGCAGCCTCGTTCTAGCGGCCAACACCGGGGAGCTGTTTTTT. This translates into CASSLVLAANTGELFF. The V gene is TRBV7-6, the J gene TRBJ2-2, with 7 bases lining up with TRBD2. CDR1 and CDR2 from the germline V gene are SGHVS and FNYEAQ. The CDR3 is 16 amino acids. Trimming cost V 5 bases and J 2 bases; bases outside gene matches: 8.

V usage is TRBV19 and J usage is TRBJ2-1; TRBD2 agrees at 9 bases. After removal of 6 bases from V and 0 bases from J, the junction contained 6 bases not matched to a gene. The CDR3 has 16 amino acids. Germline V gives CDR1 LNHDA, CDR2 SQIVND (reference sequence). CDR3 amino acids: CASRGSLAGSYNEQFF. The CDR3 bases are TGTGCCAGTAGAGGATCACTAGCGGGCTCCTACAATGAGCAGTTCTTC.